The source of this T cell receptor beta chain is a study of CD8+CD57+ T cells in acquired aplastic anemia listed by TCRdb under 2018. For the wider study: DNA extracted from sorted CD4+ and CD8+ cells had a mean of around 3 ug, with a range of about 0.18 to 27.4 ug. A CD8+CD57+ expansion meant a frequency higher than the mean frequency seen in healthy subjects. Study-level results and caveats: Roughly 29 CD8+ CDR3 sequences were found in both patients and controls but appeared to be highly expressed in patients and within the immunodominant clones of the patients. Between patients and healthy controls, no significant difference in CD8+ Simpson's diversity was found (P=0.060).

Concerning this clonotype: Its antigen is currently not known. No much larger clonotype is one base removed from it; base qualities were not supplied.

Genomic DNA was used as template for profiling of TCR beta VDJ combinations and CDR3 sequences. An Illumina HiSeq 2000 was the platform used for TCR repertoire sequencing. The study's processing was this. Repertoires were assessed using TRBV/TRBJ rearrangement plots, CDR3 size and DJ length profiles, and Simpson's diversity index. The most abundant DNA sequence in the deep sequencing data was taken as the immunodominant clone. CDR3 amino acid sequences were checked for sharing across subjects and were also compared against the VDJdb database and published repertoires. TCRdb trimmed public reads at Q25 via fastp, called clones via MiXCR and kept in-frame beta chains. For every CDR3 protein sequence, its rows merge into one entry that carries the most common genes and DNA. TCRdb, not the authors, supplied the V and J calls. For this sample there are a few hundred thousand distinct CDR3 sequences; 82% appear just once. The top ten constitute 35% to 50% of the sample.

V is pared back by 4 bases and J by 4 bases, with 11 bases lying between the germline termini. The CDR3 has 14 amino acids, counting the end cysteine and phenylalanine. The only DNA kept is the CDR3, 42 bases in frame from the first base. The germline V gene encodes CDR1 SGHAT and CDR2 FQDESV (reference sequence). The patients picked for sequencing were ones in whom flow cytometry had shown an expansion of CD8+CD57+ cells. All patients had severe acquired aplastic anemia diagnosed by International Study of Aplastic Anemia and Agranulocytosis and Camitta criteria. Patients had received no therapy at the time of blood sampling. TCR repertoires of sorted CD4+ and CD8+ blood T cells from severe aplastic anemia patients and healthy subjects were deep-sequenced in the study. Patients were enrolled in the USA under clinicaltrials.gov protocols 00001620, 01623167, 00001397, 00071045, 00081523 and 00961064. Ficoll-Paque density gradient centrifugation was used to isolate peripheral blood mononuclear cells. CD4+ and CD8+ T cells were sorted by FACS or magnetic beads before DNA extraction.

The origin of this receptor is a human donor with aplastic anemia. Sequencing was done on a sample of sorted CD4+, CD8+, or CD8+CD57+ T cells (not recorded which) from PBMCs. This chain is built from TRBV11-1 and TRBJ1-5; matching of 5 bases hints at TRBD1 as the D gene. This receptor carries the CDR3 CASSYGTTNQPQHF. The DNA sequence is TGTGCCAGCAGCTACGGGACCACAAATCAGCCCCAGCATTTT.